This TCR beta chain was recorded in a study of beta chain features in type 1 diabetes. Reverse transcription of all isolated RNA meant that expressed TCRB transcripts were sequenced. The table came from immunoSEQ multiplex PCR; TCRdb's copy has only in-frame clones and leaves some out. This table has about 270,000 clones, roughly 14% appearing once. Overall study findings and caveats: Whether HLA type influences TCRB rearrangement remained unresolved here. In the patient group, naive, central memory and Treg TCRB repertoires seemed more alike than in the healthy donor group.

After removal of 6 bases from V and 9 bases from J, the junction contained 11 bases not matched to a gene. The CDR3 runs to 15 residues. The germline V gene has CDR1 SGHDN and CDR2 FVKESK. Each of the sorted populations had a purity greater than 98%. Turning to this clone: Its antigen is undetermined.

The specimen sequenced was naive CD4+ T cells from blood. This TCR came from a woman between 35 and 50 years old in good health. This chain links TRBV14 with TRBJ1-6; the match to TRBD1 covers 7 bases. CDR3 sequence reads: CASSTTGATSSPLHF. The CDR3 DNA reads TGTGCCAGCAGTACTACAGGGGCAACTAGTTCACCCCTCCACTTT. Full variable domain (rest looked up from reference TRBV14 and TRBJ1-6): EAGVTQFPSHSVIEKGQTVTLRCDPISGHDNLYWYRRVMGKEIKFLLHFVKESKQDESGMPNNRFLAERTGGTYSTLKVQPAELEDSGVYFCASSTTGATSSPLHFGNGTRLTVT.